Each of the 16 T cell receptor beta chains below was sequenced from the same sample in a study of Graves' ophthalmopathy and Graves' hyperthyroidism. RNA transcripts provided the template for amplifying TCR beta CDR3 regions. The workflow started with a first-round RT-PCR run with HTBI primers and then moved on to a second-round multiplex PCR. Each CDR3 protein is one row after TCRdb ran MiXCR on the multiplex PCR reads. The repertoire consists of some 1.1 million distinct CDR3 sequences, with 35% to 40% occurring once and the leading ten covering around 10%. Sequencing was done on a sample of peripheral blood or thyroid tissue (not recorded which). Receptor source: an adult man with Graves' hyperthyroidism.

In its sample, this clonotype was seen a few times. This chain uses TRBV19 with TRBJ2-5; D ambiguous. Germline loops: CDR1 LNHDA, CDR2 SQIVND (reference sequence). Trimming removed 1 base from V and 5 bases from J, with 11 bases in between. This CDR3 is 14 amino acids long. The CDR3 region has the DNA TGTGCCAGTAGTATAGGGGGATTGGGGGAGACCCAGTACTTC. Its translation is CASSIGGLGETQYF.

Notes on this clonotype: At one boundary the junction diverges from the germline segment, which might be a read error. The V gene is TRBV20-1, the J gene TRBJ2-5; 8 bases are a match to TRBD1. Germline lookup yields CDR1 DFQATT and CDR2 SNEGSKA (reference sequence). The CDR3 spans 14 residues. The CDR3 DNA reads as TGCAGTGCGAGGATCGGACAGGGAACAGAGACCCAGCACTTC. Translating it yields CSARIGQGTETQHF.

The chain is built from TRBV20-1 and TRBJ2-7; D possibly uses TRBD1 or TRBD2 (5 bases each). CDR3 length: 16 amino acids. CDR1 and CDR2 (germline): DFQATT, SNEGSKA (reference sequence). Trimming removed 2 bases from V and 0 bases from J, with 17 bases in between. CDR3 in DNA: TGCAGTGCTAGAAAAGCCTCCTCGGGGCCCTCCTACGAGCAGTACTTC. Residues: CSARKASSGPSYEQYF.

The gene calls are TRBV12-3 or TRBV12-4 and TRBJ1-1; D is unresolved. The CDR3 consists of 14 residues. V was cut by 7 bases and J by 2 bases, with 14 bases left in between. CDR3 in amino acids: CASTSGSGNTEAFF. The DNA for the CDR3 is TGTGCCAGCACTTCGGGATCGGGTAACACTGAAGCTTTCTTT.

This clonotype was observed many times. V and J are TRBV20-1 and TRBJ2-5, with D possibly being TRBD1 (6 bases). Trimming took off 5 bases at V and 4 bases at J, with 17 bases between the two ends. Germline assignment: CDR1 DFQATT and CDR2 SNEGSKA (reference sequence). This CDR3 contains 14 residues. The CDR3: CSARNPTGSETQYF. As DNA, the CDR3 is TGCAGTGCTCGAAACCCTACAGGGTCAGAGACCCAGTACTTC.

The sample holds many counts of this clonotype. This chain joins TRBV12-3 or TRBV12-4 and TRBJ2-5, with D hard to call. V shed 6 bases and J shed 7 bases, with 9 bases lying between them. The CDR3 is made up of 11 amino acids. The CDR3 sequence is CASRAIGTQYF. In DNA, the CDR3 is TGTGCCAGCAGGGCAATTGGGACCCAGTACTTC.

This chain uses TRBV2 with TRBJ2-2; a weak D match, TRBD1 (6 bases). The CDR3 covers 18 residues. The V end was cut by 6 bases, the J end by 1 base, with 21 bases between. The germline V gene has CDR1 SNHLY and CDR2 FYNNEI. For the CDR3, the DNA is TGTGCCAGCAGCCTAAATAGGGGGTCCTACGGGAACACCGGGGAGCTGTTTTTT. It encodes CASSLNRGSYGNTGELFF.

This clonotype has just a few counts. The chain carries TRBV7-9 and TRBJ2-7; unclear D gene. From germline, CDR1 is SEHNR and CDR2 FQNEAQ (reference sequence). The length of the CDR3 is 13 residues. V shed 0 bases and J shed 5 bases, with 8 bases lying between them. In nucleotides, the CDR3 is TGTGCCAGCAGCTTAGCCCAGCCCGACGAGCAGTACTTC. Encoded protein: CASSLAQPDEQYF.

This clonotype has a handful of counts. The rearrangement joins TRBV7-6 to TRBJ1-6; D unclear. Looked up from germline, CDR1 is SGHVS and CDR2 is FNYEAQ. CDR3 length equals 12 residues. The CDR3 sequence: CAADSYNSPLHF. As DNA, the CDR3 is TGTGCAGCAGACTCCTATAATTCACCCCTCCACTTT.

This clonotype was found many times. V and J are TRBV2 and TRBJ1-5, with D possibly matching TRBD1 (6 bases). Trimming pared 7 bases from V and 4 bases from J, leaving 14 bases between. Germline V gene sequence: CDR1 SNHLY, CDR2 FYNNEI. There are 14 residues in the CDR3. The CDR3 is CASTGDTSNQPQHF. The CDR3 region has the DNA TGTGCCAGCACCGGGGACACTTCTAATCAGCCCCAGCATTTT.

The V and J genes are TRBV20-1 and TRBJ2-2; the D gene is possibly TRBD1 (6 bases). V lost 6 bases and J lost 1, with 9 bases in between. The CDR3 loop spans 13 amino acids. Per germline, CDR1 DFQATT and CDR2 SNEGSKA (reference sequence). Here the CDR3 reads CSAQTGNTGELFF. The CDR3 nucleotides read TGCAGTGCGCAGACAGGGAACACCGGGGAGCTGTTTTTT.

The CDR3 sequence: CASSMGSGSSYEQYF. The CDR3 DNA is TGTGCCAGTAGTATGGGTAGCGGGAGCTCCTACGAGCAGTACTTC. The chain links TRBV19 to TRBJ2-7; 9 bases map to TRBD2. This CDR3 is 15 amino acids long. From germline, CDR1 is LNHDA and CDR2 SQIVND (reference sequence). V dropped 3 bases and J dropped 0; count of bases not matched to a gene: 3.

This chain uses TRBV10-3 with TRBJ2-7; no clear D. CDR1 is ENHRY, CDR2 SYGVKD, per germline. The length of the CDR3 is 16 residues. V was cut by 0 bases and J by 2 bases, with 14 bases left in between. The chain's CDR3 is CAISESAVGVAYEQYF. For the CDR3, the DNA is TGTGCCATCAGTGAGTCAGCCGTTGGGGTAGCCTACGAGCAGTACTTC.

The table lists this clonotype with many counts. This chain uses TRBV7-2 with TRBJ2-7; D is perhaps TRBD1 or TRBD2 (5 bases each). Per germline, CDR1 SGHTA and CDR2 FQGNSA. The V end lost 5 bases, the J end lost 9 bases, and 17 bases lay between the germline ends. This CDR3 spans 13 amino acids. The CDR3 loop is CASSQTGPPGQYF. In DNA form, the CDR3 reads TGTGCCAGCAGCCAGACGGGACCCCCGGGGCAGTACTTC.

A few counts support this clonotype. The chain links TRBV30 to TRBJ1-6; D is unclear. Looked up from germline, CDR1 is GTSNPN and CDR2 is SVGIG (reference sequence). The CDR3 has 13 amino acids. The V end lost 2 bases, the J end lost 8 bases, and 10 bases lay between the germline ends. The chain's CDR3 is CAWSPLVDSPLHF. CDR3 bases: TGTGCCTGGAGTCCCCTAGTAGATTCACCCCTCCACTTT. Together with reference TRBV30 and TRBJ1-6, the CDR3 gives the full variable domain: SQTIHQWPATLVQPVGSPLSLECTVEGTSNPNLYWYRQAAGRGLQLLFYSVGIGQISSEVPQNLSASRPQDRQFILSSKKLLLSDSGFYLCAWSPLVDSPLHFGNGTRLTVT.

V usage is TRBV18 and J usage is TRBJ1-2; D gene uncertain. Trimming stripped 2 bases from V and 3 bases from J, with 7 bases between. The CDR3 is 13 amino acids. Germline V gives CDR1 KGHSH, CDR2 LQKENI. CDR3 coding DNA: TGTGCCAGCTCACCATCGGTCTACTATGGCTACACCTTC. The encoded protein is CASSPSVYYGYTF.